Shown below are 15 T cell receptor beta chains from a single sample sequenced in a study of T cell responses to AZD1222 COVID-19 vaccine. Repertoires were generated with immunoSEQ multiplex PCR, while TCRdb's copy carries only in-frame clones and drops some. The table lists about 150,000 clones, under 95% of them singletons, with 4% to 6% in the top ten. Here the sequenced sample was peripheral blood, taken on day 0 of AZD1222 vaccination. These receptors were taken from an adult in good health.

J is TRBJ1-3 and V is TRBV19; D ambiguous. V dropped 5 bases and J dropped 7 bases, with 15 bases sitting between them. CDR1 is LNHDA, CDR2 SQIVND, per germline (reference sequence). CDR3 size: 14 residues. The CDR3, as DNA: TGTGCCAGTAGTTCACGGACCAGCCGGAACACCATATATTTT. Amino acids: CASSSRTSRNTIYF.

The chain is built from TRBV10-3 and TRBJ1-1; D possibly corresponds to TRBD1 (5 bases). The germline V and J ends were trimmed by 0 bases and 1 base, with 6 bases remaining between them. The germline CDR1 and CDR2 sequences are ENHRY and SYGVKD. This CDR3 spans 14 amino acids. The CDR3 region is CAISESGANTEAFF. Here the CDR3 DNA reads TGTGCCATCAGTGAGTCAGGGGCGAACACTGAAGCTTTCTTT.

CDR3 DNA sequence: TGTGCCAGCAGTCCCACCGGACAGGGGGCAAGTGGCTACACCTTC. Encoded protein: CASSPTGQGASGYTF. This chain uses TRBV27 with TRBJ1-2, with 11 bases fitting TRBD1. Trimming removed 5 bases from V and 7 bases from J; junction bases left unmatched: 9. Germline V lookup: CDR1 MNHEY, CDR2 SMNVEV (reference sequence). The CDR3 is 15 amino acids.

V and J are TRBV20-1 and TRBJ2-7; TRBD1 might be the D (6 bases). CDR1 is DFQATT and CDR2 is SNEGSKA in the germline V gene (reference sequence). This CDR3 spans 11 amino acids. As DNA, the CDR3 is TGCAGCGGTCGATCAGGGGACGAGCAGTACTTC. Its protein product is CSGRSGDEQYF.

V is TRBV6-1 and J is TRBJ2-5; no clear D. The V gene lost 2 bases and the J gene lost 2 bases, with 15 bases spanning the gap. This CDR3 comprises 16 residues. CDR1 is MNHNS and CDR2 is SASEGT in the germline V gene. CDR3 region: CASSESPPTRQETQYF. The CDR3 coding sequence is TGTGCCAGCAGTGAATCTCCCCCGACCAGACAAGAGACCCAGTACTTC.

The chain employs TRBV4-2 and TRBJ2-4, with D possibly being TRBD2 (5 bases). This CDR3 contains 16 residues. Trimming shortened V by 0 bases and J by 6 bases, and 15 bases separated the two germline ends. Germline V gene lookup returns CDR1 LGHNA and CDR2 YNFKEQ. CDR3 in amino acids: CASSQDKELGRNIQYF. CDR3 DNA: TGTGCCAGCAGCCAAGATAAGGAACTAGGTAGAAACATTCAGTACTTC.

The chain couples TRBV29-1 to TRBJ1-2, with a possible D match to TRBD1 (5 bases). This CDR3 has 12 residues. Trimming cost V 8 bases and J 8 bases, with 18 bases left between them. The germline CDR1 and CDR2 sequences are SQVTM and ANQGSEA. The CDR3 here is CSPGGDRGGYTF. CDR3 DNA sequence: TGCAGCCCTGGGGGGGACCGGGGAGGCTACACCTTC.

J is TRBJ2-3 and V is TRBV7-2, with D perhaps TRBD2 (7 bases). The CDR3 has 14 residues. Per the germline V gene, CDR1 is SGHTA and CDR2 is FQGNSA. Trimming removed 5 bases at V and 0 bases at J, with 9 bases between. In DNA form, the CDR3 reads TGTGCCAGCAGCCGGGGGGCCAGCACAGATACGCAGTATTTT. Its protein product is CASSRGASTDTQYF.

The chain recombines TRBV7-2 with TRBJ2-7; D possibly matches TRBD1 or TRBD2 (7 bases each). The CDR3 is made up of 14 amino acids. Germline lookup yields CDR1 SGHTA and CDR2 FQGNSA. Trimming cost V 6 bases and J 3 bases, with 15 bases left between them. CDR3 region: CASRPGGGNYEQYF. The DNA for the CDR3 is TGTGCCAGCAGACCAGGGGGGGGAAACTACGAGCAGTACTTC.

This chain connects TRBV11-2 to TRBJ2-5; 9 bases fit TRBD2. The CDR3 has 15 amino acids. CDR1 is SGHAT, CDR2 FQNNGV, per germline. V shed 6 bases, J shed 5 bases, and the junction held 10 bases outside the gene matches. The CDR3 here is CASSRQAGGLETQYF. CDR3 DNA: TGTGCCAGCAGTAGACAGGCGGGGGGGTTGGAGACCCAGTACTTC.

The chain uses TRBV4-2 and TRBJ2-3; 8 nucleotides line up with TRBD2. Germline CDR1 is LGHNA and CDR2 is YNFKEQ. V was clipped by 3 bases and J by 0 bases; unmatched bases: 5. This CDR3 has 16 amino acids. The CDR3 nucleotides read TGTGCCAGCAGCCATTCTAGCGGGTTTAGCACAGATACGCAGTATTTT. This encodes CASSHSSGFSTDTQYF.

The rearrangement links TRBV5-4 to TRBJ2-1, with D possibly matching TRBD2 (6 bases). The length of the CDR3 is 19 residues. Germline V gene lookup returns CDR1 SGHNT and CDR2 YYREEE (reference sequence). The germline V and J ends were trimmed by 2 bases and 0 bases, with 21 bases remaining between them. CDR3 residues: CASSFKVPPPGSSYNEQFF. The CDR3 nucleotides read TGTGCCAGCAGCTTTAAGGTCCCACCCCCCGGGAGCTCCTACAATGAGCAGTTCTTC.

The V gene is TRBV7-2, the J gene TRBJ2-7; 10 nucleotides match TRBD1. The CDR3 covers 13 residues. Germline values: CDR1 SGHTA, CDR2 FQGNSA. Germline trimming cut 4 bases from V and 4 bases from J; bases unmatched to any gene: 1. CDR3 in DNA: TGTGCCAGCAGCTGGGGACAGGGGTACGAGCAGTACTTC. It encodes CASSWGQGYEQYF. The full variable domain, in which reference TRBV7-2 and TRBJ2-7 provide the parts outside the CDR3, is GAGVSQSPSNKVTEKGKDVELRCDPISGHTALYWYRQSLGQGLEFLIYFQGNSAPDKSGLPSDRFSAERTGGSVSTLTIQRTQQEDSAVYLCASSWGQGYEQYFGPGTRLTVT.

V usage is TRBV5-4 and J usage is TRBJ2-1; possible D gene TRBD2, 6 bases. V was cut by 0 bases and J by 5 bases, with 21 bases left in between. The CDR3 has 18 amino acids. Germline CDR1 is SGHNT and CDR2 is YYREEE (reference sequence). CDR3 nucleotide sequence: TGTGCCAGCAGCTTGGAGTGGCCCGGGACTCAGATGAACAATGAGCAGTTCTTC. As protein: CASSLEWPGTQMNNEQFF.

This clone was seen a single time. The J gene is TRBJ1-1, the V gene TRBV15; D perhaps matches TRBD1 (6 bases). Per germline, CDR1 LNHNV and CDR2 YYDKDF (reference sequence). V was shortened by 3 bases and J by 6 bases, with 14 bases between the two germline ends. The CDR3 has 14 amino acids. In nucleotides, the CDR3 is TGTGCCACCAGCAGTGACGACAGGCTGGCTGAAGCTTTCTTT. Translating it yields CATSSDDRLAEAFF.